This TCR beta chain was retrieved from a study of blood T cell repertoires in COVID-19. CDR1 and CDR2 from the germline V gene are MNHEY and SMNVEV (reference sequence). CDR3 length: 19 amino acids. The germline V and J ends were trimmed by 4 bases and 4 bases, with 28 bases remaining between them. As processed by the authors: Cell counts per sample came from amplifying reference gene primers. Method: immunoSEQ multiplex PCR; TCRdb's copy keeps in-frame clones and lacks some. V and J calls and clone size are copied from that table; D and trimming were computed from the DNA. Of about 170,000 clones listed, 92% are singletons.

The sample consisted of peripheral blood. This receptor was identified in a man aged 30-40 years with COVID-19, enrolled during active disease. The V gene is TRBV27, the J gene TRBJ1-1; D perhaps matches TRBD1 (6 bases). In DNA, the CDR3 is TGTGCCAGCAGTTCCCTTCGAACGGGGGGCGGAGGATCGAGCACTGAAGCTTTCTTT. This codes for CASSSLRTGGGGSSTEAFF.